The source of this TCR beta chain is a study of cytomegalovirus exposure and HLA in healthy donors. Findings and caveats of the study: High specificity and sensitivity for cytomegalovirus status were reported for the classifier. Confirmation in vitro established that a few CMV-associated chains were specific for CMV antigens.

Sequencing was performed with immunoSEQ multiplex PCR; in TCRdb, only in-frame clones are kept and a portion is missing. The sample has about 240,000 clones; around nine tenths are singletons. This CDR3 has 17 residues. The germline CDR1 and CDR2 sequences are SGHNT and YYREEE (reference sequence). J was trimmed by 5 bases and V by 4 bases; bases with no gene match: 10. Remarks on this clone: The antigen remains undetermined.

The origin of this receptor is a man in his late teens or twenties in good health and CMV-seronegative. J is TRBJ2-5 and V is TRBV5-4; 14 bases align to TRBD2. The sequenced sample consisted of PBMCs. For the CDR3, the DNA is TGTGCCAGCAGCGCCCGACTAGCGGGAGGGGAAGCTGAGACCCAGTACTTC. Translating it yields CASSARLAGGEAETQYF. The entire variable domain, with the rest obtained from reference TRBV5-4 and TRBJ2-5, is as follows: ETGVTQSPTHLIKTRGQQVTLRCSSQSGHNTVSWYQQALGQGPQFIFQYYREEENGRGNFPPRFSGLQFPNYSSELNVNALELDDSALYLCASSARLAGGEAETQYFGPGTRLLVL.